The entry below gives a single TCR beta chain sequence along with its context. There are a few counts of this clonotype. No antigen is known for it. It has no much larger one-base neighbor in the sample; base qualities were not kept. Peripheral blood CD8+ and CD4+ T cells from healthy donors, Susac syndrome patients and multiple sclerosis patients were profiled using high-throughput TCR beta sequencing. The multiple sclerosis controls were treatment-naive patients who had stable or active relapsing-remitting disease and met the revised McDonald criteria. Bulk CD8+ and CD4+ T cells were purified by magnetic negative isolation, while CD8+ TEMRA cells were enriched using FACS. Blood was drawn into EDTA tubes, processed within 24 hours, and PBMCs were isolated by density gradient centrifugation. PBMCs intended for TCR sequencing were cryopreserved in liquid nitrogen and thawed later in a water bath at 37 degrees C. A purity of at least 90% was achieved for sorted or isolated CD4+, CD8+ and CD8+ TEMRA cells.

These data belong to a study of CD8 T cells in Susac syndrome (dated 2019 in TCRdb). Background for the entire study: Repertoire sequencing was used to test whether CD8+ T cell activation and differentiation in Susac syndrome was antigen driven. CD8+ T cell repertoire clonality was compared between about a dozen healthy donors, approximately 14 Susac syndrome patients and 15 multiple sclerosis patients.

Results the study describes overall, beyond this receptor: The number of individuals in the TCR sequencing and HLA analysis was recognized as being relatively small.

Looking up the germline V gene yields CDR1 MDHEN and CDR2 SYDVKM. V gives up 2 bases and J gives up 0 bases, and the segment between their germline ends measures 7 bases. The CDR3, from cysteine to phenylalanine, totals 14 residues. Only the CDR3 part of the read is kept: 42 bases, read in frame from the first base. RNA was extracted with the RNeasy kit and roughly 0.45 to 1 ug was reverse transcribed using random hexamers. The immunoSEQ multiplex PCR assay, covering 54 Vbeta and 13 Jbeta segments, was used to amplify TCR beta CDR3 regions. To correct PCR amplification bias, a synthetic template baseline was used for both primer optimization and computational correction. Per the source publication's procedure: Reads were annotated to V, D and J genes according to IMGT and were analyzed with immunoSEQ Analyzer, with only productive sequences retained. To calculate clonality, Shannon entropy was normalized by log2 of the number of productive unique sequences and then subtracted from one. For each patient and control, public and private clones were evaluated within the 100 most prevalent clones. Susac-specific clones were defined as absent from healthy and MS cohorts, 850 to 1,300 published viral clones and other ImmuneACCESS disease sequences. TCRdb's own reprocessing of the public reads used fastp at Q25 and MiXCR and kept productive beta chains. A single entry per CDR3 protein holds the most common genes and DNA from its merged rows. The V and J calls come from TCRdb's annotation, not from the publication. This sample is represented by a few hundred thousand distinct CDR3 sequences; roughly 84% of them were singletons. The top ten clones comprise 0.11% of the sample.

The sequence links TRBV28 to TRBJ2-5; the D gene cannot be resolved reliably. The source material was CD8+ T cells from PBMCs. The origin of this receptor is a human donor with multiple sclerosis. DNA sequence: TGTGCCAGCAGTTTACTGGGGTACCAAGAGACCCAGTACTTC. This codes for CASSLLGYQETQYF.